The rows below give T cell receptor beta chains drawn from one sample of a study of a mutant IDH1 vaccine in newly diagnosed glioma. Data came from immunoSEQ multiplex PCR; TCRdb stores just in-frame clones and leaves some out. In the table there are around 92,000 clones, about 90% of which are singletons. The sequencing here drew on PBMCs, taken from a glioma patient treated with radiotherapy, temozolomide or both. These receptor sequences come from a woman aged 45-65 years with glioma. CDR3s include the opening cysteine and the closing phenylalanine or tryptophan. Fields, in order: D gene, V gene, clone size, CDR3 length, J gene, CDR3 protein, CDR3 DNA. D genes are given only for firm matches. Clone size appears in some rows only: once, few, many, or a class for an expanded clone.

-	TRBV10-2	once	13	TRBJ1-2	CASSAGRGGGYTF	TGCGCCAGCAGTGCGGGCAGGGGTGGTGGCTACACCTTC
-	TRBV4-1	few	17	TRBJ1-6	CASSQVVRTGYNSPLHF	TGCGCCAGCAGCCAAGTCGTCCGGACGGGCTATAATTCACCCCTCCACTTT
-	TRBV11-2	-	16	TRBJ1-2	CASSLAGTISNYGYTF	TGTGCCAGCAGCTTAGCCGGGACCATTTCTAACTATGGCTACACCTTC
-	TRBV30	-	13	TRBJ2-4	CAWKGLAKNIQYF	TGTGCCTGGAAAGGTCTAGCCAAAAACATTCAGTACTTC
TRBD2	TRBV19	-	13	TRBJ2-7	CASRTGLAGEQYF	TGTGCCAGTAGAACGGGACTAGCGGGAGAGCAGTACTTC
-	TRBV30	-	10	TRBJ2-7	CAWSGDEQYF	TGTGCCTGGTCAGGGGACGAGCAGTACTTC
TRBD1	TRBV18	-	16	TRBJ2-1	CASSPPRQGVYNEQFF	TGTGCCAGCTCACCACCTCGACAGGGGGTCTACAATGAGCAGTTCTTC
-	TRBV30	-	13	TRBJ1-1	CAWSRRSGTEAFF	TGTGCCTGGAGTCGACGAAGTGGCACTGAAGCTTTCTTT
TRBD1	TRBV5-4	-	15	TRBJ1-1	CASSSPDRGSTEAFF	TGTGCCAGCAGCTCGCCGGACAGGGGTTCCACTGAAGCTTTCTTT
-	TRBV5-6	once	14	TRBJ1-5	CASSLLGTQEAQHF	TGTGCCAGCAGCTTGCTAGGAACTCAGGAAGCCCAGCATTTT
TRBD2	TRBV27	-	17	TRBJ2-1	CASSYLRPSGRYNEQFF	TGTGCCAGCAGTTACCTCCGCCCTAGCGGGAGGTACAATGAGCAGTTCTTC
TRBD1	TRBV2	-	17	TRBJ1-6	CASSGNLGQGLGSPLHF	TGTGCCAGCAGTGGAAACCTAGGACAGGGTTTGGGCTCACCCCTCCACTTT
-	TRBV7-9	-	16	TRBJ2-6	CASTRHIFSGANVLTF	TGTGCCAGCACGCGACATATTTTCTCTGGGGCCAACGTCCTGACTTTC
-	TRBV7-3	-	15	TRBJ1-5	CASSGTVTSNQPQHF	TGTGCCAGCAGCGGGACGGTGACGAGCAATCAGCCCCAGCATTTT
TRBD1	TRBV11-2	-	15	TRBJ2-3	CASSSGTGVTDTQYF	TGTGCCAGCAGCTCGGGGACAGGAGTCACAGATACGCAGTATTTT
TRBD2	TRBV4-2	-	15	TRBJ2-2	CASSLTSGYTGELFF	TGTGCCAGCAGCTTGACTAGCGGCTACACCGGGGAGCTGTTTTTT
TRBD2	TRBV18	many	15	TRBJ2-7	CASSPTSGRTHEQYF	TGTGCCAGCTCACCGACTAGCGGGAGAACGCACGAGCAGTACTTC
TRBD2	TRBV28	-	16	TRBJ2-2	CASSPVGLAAAGELFF	TGTGCCAGCAGTCCCGTGGGACTAGCGGCAGCCGGGGAGCTGTTTTTT
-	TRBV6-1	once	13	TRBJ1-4	CASSARREEKLFF	TGTGCCAGCAGTGCTCGGAGGGAGGAAAAACTGTTTTTT
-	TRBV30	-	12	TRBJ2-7	CAWSVDLGTQYF	TGTGCCTGGAGTGTAGATTTGGGCACCCAGTACTTC
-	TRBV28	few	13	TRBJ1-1	CASSLWGGVKAFF	TGTGCCAGCAGTTTATGGGGAGGGGTGAAAGCTTTCTTT
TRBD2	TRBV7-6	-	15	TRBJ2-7	CASSLARGASYEQYF	TGTGCCAGCAGCTTAGCGCGGGGGGCTTCCTACGAGCAGTACTTC
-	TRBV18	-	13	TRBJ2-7	CASSPPLRSEQYF	TGTGCCAGCTCCCCACCACTCAGGTCCGAGCAGTACTTC
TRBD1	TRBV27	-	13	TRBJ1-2	CASRKGQGHGYTF	TGTGCCAGCAGGAAGGGACAGGGGCATGGCTACACCTTC
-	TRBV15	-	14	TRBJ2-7	CATSRGRESDEQYF	TGTGCCACCAGCAGAGGACGGGAGTCAGACGAGCAGTACTTC
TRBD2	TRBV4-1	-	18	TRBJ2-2	CASSREGLAGVNTGELFF	TGCGCCAGCAGTCGAGAGGGACTAGCGGGAGTTAACACCGGGGAGCTGTTTTTT
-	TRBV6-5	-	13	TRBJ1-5	CASSYSHNQPQHF	TGTGCCAGCAGTTACAGCCACAATCAGCCCCAGCATTTT
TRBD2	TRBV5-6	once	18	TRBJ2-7	CASSLRLAAHGGSYEQYF	TGTGCCAGCAGCTTAAGACTAGCGGCCCACGGTGGATCCTACGAGCAGTACTTC
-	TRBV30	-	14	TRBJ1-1	CAWSALGEGTEAFF	TGTGCCTGGAGTGCCTTGGGGGAGGGCACTGAAGCTTTCTTT
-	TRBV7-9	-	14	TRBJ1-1	CASSLEGGRTEAFF	TGTGCCAGCAGCTTAGAGGGGGGGCGAACTGAAGCTTTCTTT
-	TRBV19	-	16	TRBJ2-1	CASSRGTGSSYNEQFF	TGTGCCAGTAGTCGCGGGACGGGCAGCTCCTACAATGAGCAGTTCTTC
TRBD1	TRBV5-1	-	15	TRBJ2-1	CASTRQGATYNEQFF	TGCGCCAGCACCCGACAGGGGGCAACCTACAATGAGCAGTTCTTC
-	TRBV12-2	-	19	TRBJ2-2	CASRFPEGLGELNTGELFF	TGTGCAAGTCGCTTTCCCGAGGGGCTAGGGGAATTGAACACCGGGGAGCTGTTTTTT
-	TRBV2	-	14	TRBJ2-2	CASSGAANTGELFF	TGTGCCAGCAGTGGAGCAGCCAACACCGGGGAGCTGTTTTTT
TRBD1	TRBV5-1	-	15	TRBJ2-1	CASSDKAGGYNEQFF	TGCGCCAGCAGCGATAAGGCAGGGGGCTACAATGAGCAGTTCTTC
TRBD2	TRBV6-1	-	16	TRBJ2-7	CASSDLSGGRAHEQYF	TGTGCCAGCAGTGACCTCTCCGGCGGGAGGGCCCACGAGCAGTACTTC
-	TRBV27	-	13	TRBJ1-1	CASSFGGHTEAFF	TGTGCCAGCAGTTTCGGAGGTCACACTGAAGCTTTCTTT
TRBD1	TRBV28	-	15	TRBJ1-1	CASSSFGQGAAEAFF	TGTGCCAGCAGTTCATTCGGACAGGGGGCTGCTGAAGCTTTCTTT
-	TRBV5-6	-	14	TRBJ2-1	CASSRVERDNEQFF	TGTGCCAGCAGCCGGGTAGAGAGAGACAATGAGCAGTTCTTC
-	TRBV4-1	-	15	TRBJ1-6	CASSHPGGVVSPLHF	TGCGCCAGCAGCCACCCCGGGGGGGTGGTTTCACCCCTCCACTTT